This T cell receptor beta chain was identified during a study of T cell repertoires in cytomegalovirus infection. Study-wide context: Newly reported HLA-C-restricted and thoroughly characterized HLA-B-restricted CMV epitopes were employed.

The sample holds a few counts of this clonotype. Its antigen remains unknown. Trimming removed 0 bases from V and 5 bases from J; junction bases left unmatched: 4. Germline V gene data show CDR1 as SGHKS and CDR2 as YYEKEE (reference sequence). The CDR3 sequence is 15 residues long. TCRdb analysed the reads with MiXCR anew, one entry per CDR3 protein. The sample lists about 890,000 distinct CDR3 sequences, approximately 31% occurring once. Findings and caveats of the study: Pooled public TCR beta family frequency picked out CMV carriers with the relevant HLA. The response measured ex vivo was dominated by TCR beta clonotypes (HLA-C-restricted and CMV-specific).

J is TRBJ1-5 and V is TRBV5-5, with TRBD1 identical over 8 bases. The sequence derives from a human donor in good health (CMV status not recorded). Some clones in this sample may be carry-over from other donors' samples. Specimen: cultured CD8+ T cells from PBMCs, collected from culture after CMV antigen stimulation. The DNA of the CDR3 is TGTGCCAGCAGCTTGGGACAGGGGATTTATCAGCCCCAGCATTTT. Its translation: CASSLGQGIYQPQHF.